These 28 T cell receptor beta chains were all obtained from the same sample, sequenced in a study of post-analysis software for immune sequencing data. Notes on the study in general: Patients carried roughly five TRBV segments more frequently than controls did, and TRBV5-6, TRBV5-1 and TRBV20-1 were among them.

These receptors' antigens are unknown. Prepared libraries of TCR beta cDNA carried unique molecular identifiers. Each CDR3 protein gets one entry after TCRdb re-called the PCR reads with MiXCR. Altogether about 760,000 distinct CDR3 sequences are present, 25% to 30% being singletons, with the ten largest covering roughly 0.53%. Material: blood. These TCRs come from a girl aged 10 to 17 with multiple sclerosis.

This clonotype was counted only a few times. The chain recombines TRBV20-1 with TRBJ2-3, with D possibly matching TRBD2 (6 bases). Germline V gives CDR1 DFQATT, CDR2 SNEGSKA (reference sequence). This CDR3 has 16 amino acids. CDR3 sequence: CSLRRMEGTSTDTQYF. The CDR3 coding sequence is TGCAGCCTTAGGCGGATGGAAGGGACTAGCACAGATACGCAGTATTTT.

The V call is TRBV12-3 or TRBV12-4, the J call TRBJ1-6; the D is unclear. Trimming cost V 8 bases and J 1 base, with 15 bases left between them. This CDR3 contains 16 residues. Here the CDR3 reads CASRLGARSYNSPLHF. Written as DNA, the CDR3 is TGTGCCAGCCGCCTCGGTGCACGGTCCTATAATTCACCCCTCCACTTT.

This clonotype appeared once. The chain uses TRBV4-3 and TRBJ2-1, with D possibly TRBD2 on 5 matching bases. V lost 2 bases and J 0 bases, leaving 11 bases between the germline ends. The CDR3 contains 16 residues. Germline CDR1 reads LGHNA; CDR2 reads YSLEER. CDR3 coding DNA: TGCGCCAGCAGCCAATCAGCGGTGAGCTCCTACAATGAGCAGTTCTTC. It translates to CASSQSAVSSYNEQFF.

The V call is TRBV6-1, the J call TRBJ1-1; 7 nucleotides line up with TRBD1. With 4 bases clipped from V and 4 bases from J, the junction kept 15 bases outside the gene matches. Germline V CDR1 and CDR2: MNHNS, SASEGT. The CDR3 consists of 17 residues. CDR3 protein: CASSGQGNGRLGTEAFF. DNA of the CDR3: TGTGCCAGCAGTGGACAGGGCAATGGACGCTTGGGCACTGAAGCTTTCTTT.

The CDR3 here is CASHMDTEAFF. CDR3 in DNA: TGTGCCAGTCACATGGACACTGAAGCTTTCTTT. The rearrangement uses TRBV25-1 and TRBJ1-1, with D unresolved. V lost 9 bases and J 3 bases, leaving 8 bases between the germline ends. The CDR3 has 11 amino acids. Germline V gives CDR1 MGHDK, CDR2 SYGVNS.

V is TRBV9 and J is TRBJ2-1; D is possibly TRBD1 (6 bases). Trimming pared 3 bases from V and 0 bases from J, leaving 13 bases between. CDR1 SGDLS and CDR2 YYNGEE come from the germline V gene. This CDR3 comprises 16 residues. In nucleotides, the CDR3 is TGTGCCAGCAGCGAGGGGGTCTTTAGCTCCTACAATGAGCAGTTCTTC. Residues: CASSEGVFSSYNEQFF.

This clonotype was observed many times. J is TRBJ2-1 and V is TRBV5-6; D is perhaps TRBD2 (7 bases). This CDR3 has 16 amino acids. Per germline, CDR1 SGHDT and CDR2 YYEEEE. The ends were cut back, 2 bases at V and 4 bases at J, with 16 bases in the middle. CDR3 sequence reads: CASSLLTGRGYNEQFF. The CDR3 DNA is TGTGCCAGCAGCTTACTCACAGGGAGGGGATACAATGAGCAGTTCTTC.

V usage is TRBV29-1 and J usage is TRBJ1-1; D not resolved. V lost 4 bases, J lost 1 base, and 13 bases lay in between. Per germline, CDR1 SQVTM and CDR2 ANQGSEA. There are 14 residues in the CDR3. The CDR3 DNA reads TGCAGCGTTGTTGCCTTACGACGGAACACTGAAGCTTTCTTT. As protein: CSVVALRRNTEAFF. Drawing the rest from reference TRBV29-1 and TRBJ1-1, the complete variable domain is SAVISQKPSRDICQRGTSLTIQCQVDSQVTMMFWYRQQPGQSLTLIATANQGSEATYESGFVIDKFPISRPNLTFSTLTVSNMSPEDSSIYLCSVVALRRNTEAFFGQGTRLTVV.

V usage is TRBV7-2 and J usage is TRBJ2-1, with D possibly being TRBD1 or TRBD2 (6 bases each). Germline V lookup: CDR1 SGHTA, CDR2 FQGNSA. This CDR3 has 15 amino acids. Trimming stripped 3 bases from V and 2 bases from J, with 11 bases between. The CDR3 spells CASSFTRGAYNEQFF. For the CDR3, the DNA is TGTGCCAGCAGCTTTACAAGGGGGGCCTACAATGAGCAGTTCTTC.

This rearrangement joins TRBV19 to TRBJ1-1, with D uncertain. Germline V gene sequence: CDR1 LNHDA, CDR2 SQIVND (reference sequence). The CDR3 totals 12 residues. With 4 bases removed from V and 3 bases from J, the gap between germline ends came to 6 bases. Written as DNA, the CDR3 is TGTGCCAGTAGTAGAGAATACACTGAAGCTTTCTTT. Translated, it gives CASSREYTEAFF.

This clonotype was seen a handful of times. The chain recombines TRBV29-1 with TRBJ2-1; 12 nucleotides align to TRBD2. The CDR3 has 14 amino acids. V lost 6 bases, J lost 4 bases, and 4 bases stayed unmatched. From germline, CDR1 is SQVTM and CDR2 ANQGSEA. The CDR3 sequence is CSVPGTSGYNEQFF. The CDR3 DNA reads TGCAGCGTCCCCGGGACTAGCGGGTACAATGAGCAGTTCTTC.

Remarks on this clonotype: A read error is possible here, since a much larger clone lies one base away. This chain links TRBV6-5 with TRBJ2-4, with 10 bases fitting TRBD2. Trimming cost V 10 bases and J 15 bases; bases outside gene matches: 24. The CDR3 has 16 amino acids. Per germline, CDR1 MNHEY and CDR2 SVGAGI. The CDR3 sequence: CATHRDGRLAGFERYF. CDR3 DNA sequence: TGTGCCACCCACAGAGACGGGAGACTAGCGGGTTTCGAGCGGTACTTC.

The genes are TRBV4-1 and TRBJ2-3; maybe TRBD1 (5 bases). Trimming took 7 bases from V and 6 from J, leaving 26 bases between them. CDR1 is MGHRA and CDR2 is YSYEKL in the germline V gene. The length of the CDR3 is 17 residues. Here the CDR3 reads CASTSGLVGRLRDTQYF. The CDR3, as DNA: TGCGCCAGCACCTCAGGGTTAGTGGGGCGACTCAGGGATACGCAGTATTTT.

The V gene is TRBV3-1, the J gene TRBJ2-6, with D unresolved. Between the trimmed V and J ends, which lost 0 bases and 0 bases, there was a span of 9 bases. Germline V gene sequence: CDR1 LGHDT, CDR2 YNNKEL (reference sequence). The CDR3 spans 17 residues. CDR3 loop: CASSQDLDLSGANVLTF. The CDR3 DNA reads TGTGCCAGCAGCCAAGATCTGGACCTCTCTGGGGCCAACGTCCTGACTTTC. The whole variable domain, filled in from reference TRBV3-1 and TRBJ2-6, reads DTAVSQTPKYLVTQMGNDKSIKCEQNLGHDTMYWYKQDSKKFLKIMFSYNNKELIINETVPNRFSPKSPDKAHLNLHINSLELGDSAVYFCASSQDLDLSGANVLTFGAGSRLTVL.

The table lists this clonotype with many counts. The chain recombines TRBV6-4 with TRBJ2-6, with D uncertain. The V end was cut by 2 bases, the J end by 1 base, with 6 bases between. The CDR3 has 15 residues. The germline gives CDR1 MRHNA, CDR2 SNTAGT. The CDR3 protein is CASSDGRSGANVLTF. Written as DNA, the CDR3 is TGTGCCAGCAGTGACGGTAGATCTGGGGCCAACGTCCTGACTTTC.

This clonotype was observed a few times. The chain links TRBV20-1 to TRBJ2-7, with TRBD2 as a possible D gene (6 bases). Between the trimmed V and J ends, which lost 4 bases and 6 bases, there was a span of 19 bases. Per the germline V gene, CDR1 is DFQATT and CDR2 is SNEGSKA (reference sequence). CDR3 size: 14 residues. For the CDR3, the DNA is TGCAGTGCTATACTTACGGGAGCCTCCAGCGAGCAGTACTTC. Translating gives CSAILTGASSEQYF.

J is TRBJ2-4 and V is TRBV7-2, with D possibly being TRBD1 (5 bases). The germline V and J ends were trimmed by 3 bases and 3 bases, with 9 bases remaining between them. This CDR3 spans 14 amino acids. CDR1 is SGHTA, CDR2 FQGNSA, per germline. CDR3 region: CASSLVGDKNIQYF. The CDR3 DNA sequence: TGTGCCAGCAGCTTGGTAGGGGACAAAAACATTCAGTACTTC.

CDR3 region: CASSYSGLASDYTF. Here the CDR3 DNA reads TGTGCCAGCAGTTACTCGGGGCTCGCTAGTGACTACACCTTC. The J gene is TRBJ1-2, the V gene TRBV6-5; D may be TRBD1 (5 bases). The CDR3 covers 14 residues. Germline V gene sequence: CDR1 MNHEY, CDR2 SVGAGI. V lost 0 bases and J lost 10, with 15 bases in between.

The genes are TRBV29-1 and TRBJ2-1, with 8 bases aligning to TRBD2. The V gene end was trimmed by 7 bases and the J gene end by 4 bases; junction bases not matched to a gene: 9. The CDR3 runs to 14 residues. CDR1 is SQVTM and CDR2 is ANQGSEA in the germline V gene. CDR3 nucleotide sequence: TGCAGCGGTACAGCGGGGGAAGAATACAATGAGCAGTTCTTC. Residues: CSGTAGEEYNEQFF.

The rearrangement links TRBV28 to TRBJ1-1; TRBD1 might be the D (6 bases). The CDR3 is 15 residues long. Trimming left V 6 bases short and J 2 bases short, with 16 bases between. From germline, CDR1 is MDHEN and CDR2 SYDVKM. CDR3 coding DNA: TGTGCCAGCAGAATCCGTGGGACATCTAACACTGAAGCTTTCTTT. As protein: CASRIRGTSNTEAFF.

This clonotype occurred a few times. Here the CDR3 reads CASSPSSPQETQYF. For the CDR3, the DNA is TGTGCCAGCAGCCCCTCAAGTCCTCAAGAGACCCAGTACTTC. The rearrangement links TRBV7-2 to TRBJ2-5, with unresolved D. The V end was cut by 5 bases, the J end by 2 bases, with 12 bases between. Germline V gene data show CDR1 as SGHTA and CDR2 as FQGNSA. The CDR3 totals 14 residues.

This clonotype was detected a few times. The chain employs TRBV29-1 and TRBJ2-5; 10 nucleotides align to TRBD1. Germline V gene data show CDR1 as SQVTM and CDR2 as ANQGSEA. This CDR3 region has 14 residues. V lost 3 bases, J lost 4 bases, and 5 bases stayed unmatched. Written as DNA, the CDR3 is TGCAGCGTTGACCTGGGACAGGGGCCAGAGACCCAGTACTTC. Protein product: CSVDLGQGPETQYF.

This sequence joins TRBV12-3 or TRBV12-4 and TRBJ1-4; D ambiguous. This CDR3 contains 12 residues. The germline V and J ends were trimmed by 2 bases and 7 bases, with 5 bases remaining between them. In DNA form, the CDR3 reads TGTGCCAGCAGTTTAACATCTGAAAAACTGTTTTTT. Translation: CASSLTSEKLFF.

The CDR3 region is CASSYSPPSGIHNEQFF. CDR3 DNA sequence: TGTGCCAGCAGTTATTCCCCCCCTAGCGGTATCCACAATGAGCAGTTCTTC. J is TRBJ2-1 and V is TRBV6-2 or TRBV6-3; 7 bases match TRBD2. The trim removed 3 bases at V and 5 bases at J, leaving 13 bases unmatched. The germline gives CDR1 MNHEY, CDR2 SVGEGT. The CDR3 has 17 amino acids.

This clonotype has more than one count but fewer than ten. The chain recombines TRBV7-2 with TRBJ2-3, with D possibly being TRBD1 (5 bases). This CDR3 comprises 13 residues. The V gene lost 7 bases and the J gene lost 6 bases, with 14 bases spanning the gap. Germline V gene lookup returns CDR1 SGHTA and CDR2 FQGNSA. This CDR3 is CASNRRESDTQYF. CDR3 nucleotide sequence: TGTGCCAGCAACCGCAGGGAATCCGATACGCAGTATTTT.

The chain has TRBV2 and TRBJ2-5, with 7 bases aligning to TRBD2. The J call may be mistaken, given a closer DNA end match to TRBJ2-7. The CDR3 extends over 14 amino acids. The germline CDR1 and CDR2 sequences are SNHLY and FYNNEI. As DNA, the CDR3 is TGTGCCAGCGACTATCGGGGGGAGGGCGACGAGCAGTACTTC. As protein: CASDYRGEGDEQYF.

The chain uses TRBV28 and TRBJ1-5, with D hard to call. V dropped 5 bases and J dropped 11 bases, with 7 bases sitting between them. Germline V lookup: CDR1 MDHEN, CDR2 SYDVKM. This CDR3 comprises 10 residues. This CDR3 reads CASSDRAQHF. The CDR3 region has the DNA TGTGCCAGCAGTGATCGGGCCCAGCATTTT. The full variable domain, in which reference TRBV28 and TRBJ1-5 provide the parts outside the CDR3, is DVKVTQSSRYLVKRTGEKVFLECVQDMDHENMFWYRQDPGLGLRLIYFSYDVKMKEKGDIPEGYSVSREKKERFSLILESASTNQTSMYLCASSDRAQHFGDGTRLSIL.

This clonotype was seen at least ten times. The chain is built from TRBV7-2 and TRBJ2-7, with TRBD2 matching over 8 bases. CDR1 is SGHTA and CDR2 is FQGNSA in the germline V gene. Trimming removed 6 bases from V and 7 bases from J; junction bases left unmatched: 14. The CDR3 sequence is 15 residues long. CDR3 region: CASSYHAWSGGEQYF. DNA of the CDR3: TGTGCCAGCAGTTACCACGCCTGGTCGGGGGGGGAGCAGTACTTC.